The rows below give T cell receptor beta chains drawn from one sample of a study of shared clonotypes between healthy human individuals. Method: immunoSEQ multiplex PCR; TCRdb's copy keeps in-frame clones and lacks some. The table lists some 1 million clones, about 75% of them singletons, with 1.2% to 1.5% in the top ten. The specimen sequenced was memory CD4+ T cells sorted from blood. The origin of the receptors is a young man in good health. The CDR3 runs from the conserved cysteine through the conserved F or W. Fields, in order: D gene, clone size, V gene, J gene, CDR3 DNA, CDR3 protein. A D gene is named only where the DNA matches it firmly. Expanded clones are given a class, and other clones once, few, many or no size at all.

d_call: NA
clone_size: NA
v_call: TRBV28
j_call: TRBJ1-6
cdr3_nt: TGTGCCAGCAGTGGAGGGCCAGGCGCCTATAATTCACCCCTCCACTTT
cdr3_aa: CASSGGPGAYNSPLHF

d_call: NA
clone_size: NA
v_call: TRBV19
j_call: TRBJ2-4
cdr3_nt: TGTGCCAGTAGTATAAGAAGGGACAAAAACATTCAGTACTTC
cdr3_aa: CASSIRRDKNIQYF

d_call: NA
clone_size: NA
v_call: TRBV5-1
j_call: TRBJ2-2
cdr3_nt: TGCGCCAGCAGCTTCCAGGGTCCGAACACCGGGGAGCTGTTTTTT
cdr3_aa: CASSFQGPNTGELFF

d_call: TRBD1
clone_size: NA
v_call: TRBV19
j_call: TRBJ2-1
cdr3_nt: TGTGCCAGCAAAATTTCGGGACAGGGGGCTAATGAGCAGTTCTTC
cdr3_aa: CASKISGQGANEQFF

d_call: TRBD1
clone_size: NA
v_call: TRBV6-5
j_call: TRBJ1-2
cdr3_nt: TGTGCCAGCATAGGGACAGGGAGAGGCTACACCTTC
cdr3_aa: CASIGTGRGYTF

d_call: TRBD1
clone_size: few
v_call: TRBV6-1
j_call: TRBJ1-2
cdr3_nt: TGTGCCAGCAGCGAACGACAGGGATTCTCCTATGGCTACACCTTC
cdr3_aa: CASSERQGFSYGYTF

d_call: NA
clone_size: NA
v_call: TRBV18
j_call: TRBJ2-7
cdr3_nt: TGTGCCAGCTCACCCGAGCAGGGTACCTACGAGCAGTACTTC
cdr3_aa: CASSPEQGTYEQYF

d_call: NA
clone_size: NA
v_call: TRBV2
j_call: TRBJ1-3
cdr3_nt: TGTGCCAGCTCTGAAGGGACATCTGGAAACACCATATATTTT
cdr3_aa: CASSEGTSGNTIYF

d_call: TRBD1
clone_size: NA
v_call: TRBV6-5
j_call: TRBJ1-1
cdr3_nt: TGTGCCAGCAGTCGAGGGACAGCGAACACTGAAGCTTTCTTT
cdr3_aa: CASSRGTANTEAFF

d_call: NA
clone_size: NA
v_call: TRBV27
j_call: TRBJ2-7
cdr3_nt: TGTGCCAGCAGATCCCCGTACGAGCAGTACTTC
cdr3_aa: CASRSPYEQYF

d_call: NA
clone_size: NA
v_call: TRBV30
j_call: TRBJ1-2
cdr3_nt: TGTGCCTGGAGCTTTTCGATGGAGCTCTATGGCTACACCTTC
cdr3_aa: CAWSFSMELYGYTF

d_call: NA
clone_size: NA
v_call: TRBV19
j_call: TRBJ2-3
cdr3_nt: TGTGCCAGTAGTATAGGAGGGCGGGGCAGCACAGATACGCAGTATTTT
cdr3_aa: CASSIGGRGSTDTQYF

d_call: NA
clone_size: NA
v_call: TRBV7-2
j_call: TRBJ2-5
cdr3_nt: TGTGCCAGCAGCAGGACAGCGTGGGGGACCCAGTACTTC
cdr3_aa: CASSRTAWGTQYF

d_call: NA
clone_size: NA
v_call: TRBV6-6
j_call: TRBJ1-6
cdr3_nt: TGTGCCAGCAGTTACGGGGTCTCCTATAATTCACCCCTCCACTTT
cdr3_aa: CASSYGVSYNSPLHF

d_call: TRBD1
clone_size: NA
v_call: TRBV19
j_call: TRBJ2-7
cdr3_nt: TGTGCCAGTAGCGAGACAGGGGAGGTCTACGAGCAGTACTTC
cdr3_aa: CASSETGEVYEQYF

d_call: NA
clone_size: NA
v_call: TRBV6-1
j_call: TRBJ2-7
cdr3_nt: TGTGCCAGCAGTGACCGACGGAATGGGGCCTACGAGCAGTACTTC
cdr3_aa: CASSDRRNGAYEQYF

d_call: TRBD1
clone_size: few
v_call: TRBV11-2
j_call: TRBJ2-1
cdr3_nt: TGTGCCAGCAGCTTAGACCGACAGGGGGCCAATGAGCAGTTCTTC
cdr3_aa: CASSLDRQGANEQFF

d_call: NA
clone_size: NA
v_call: TRBV6-5
j_call: TRBJ1-5
cdr3_nt: TGTGCCAGCAGTTACTCTGCCGGGGACCGTTTTCAGCCCCAGCATTTT
cdr3_aa: CASSYSAGDRFQPQHF

d_call: NA
clone_size: NA
v_call: TRBV5-1
j_call: TRBJ1-6
cdr3_nt: TGCGCCAGCAGCTTGGTTGGGGATTTTAATTCACCCCTCCACTTT
cdr3_aa: CASSLVGDFNSPLHF

d_call: TRBD2
clone_size: NA
v_call: TRBV2
j_call: TRBJ2-5
cdr3_nt: TGTGCCAGCCGGGCAGGGACTAGCGGGAGAGCGGAGACCCAGTACTTC
cdr3_aa: CASRAGTSGRAETQYF

d_call: TRBD1
clone_size: NA
v_call: TRBV30
j_call: TRBJ1-4
cdr3_nt: TGTGCCTGGAGCGACAGGGGCGAAAAACTGTTTTTT
cdr3_aa: CAWSDRGEKLFF

d_call: TRBD2
clone_size: NA
v_call: TRBV7-8
j_call: TRBJ2-7
cdr3_nt: TGTGCCAGCAGCTTAGGGGGACTAGCGGGAGGGCCATACAACGAGCAGTACTTC
cdr3_aa: CASSLGGLAGGPYNEQYF

d_call: NA
clone_size: NA
v_call: TRBV9
j_call: TRBJ1-5
cdr3_nt: TGTGCCAGCAGCGTAGAAGCAGGCGGTCAGCCCCAGCATTTT
cdr3_aa: CASSVEAGGQPQHF

d_call: NA
clone_size: NA
v_call: TRBV18
j_call: TRBJ1-2
cdr3_nt: TGTGCCAGCTCCCCGGACAAAAACTATGGCTACACCTTC
cdr3_aa: CASSPDKNYGYTF

d_call: NA
clone_size: NA
v_call: TRBV5-1
j_call: TRBJ1-1
cdr3_nt: TGCGCCAGCAGCGACGGCTCGGGGCTCCAAAACACTGAAGCTTTCTTT
cdr3_aa: CASSDGSGLQNTEAFF

d_call: NA
clone_size: NA
v_call: TRBV6-1
j_call: TRBJ1-2
cdr3_nt: TGTGCCAGCAGTGAAAAGGCAGGCTATGGCTACACCTTC
cdr3_aa: CASSEKAGYGYTF

d_call: NA
clone_size: NA
v_call: TRBV18
j_call: TRBJ1-4
cdr3_nt: TGTGCCAGCTCACAGGGGGTGCAGGAAAAACTGTTTTTT
cdr3_aa: CASSQGVQEKLFF

d_call: TRBD1
clone_size: many
v_call: TRBV13
j_call: TRBJ2-3
cdr3_nt: TGTGCCAGCAGCTTAGTACAGGGGCGATTCACAGATACGCAGTATTTT
cdr3_aa: CASSLVQGRFTDTQYF

d_call: TRBD2
clone_size: few
v_call: TRBV2
j_call: TRBJ2-7
cdr3_nt: TGTGCCAGCAGGTATAGCGGGGACCTATACGAGCAGTACTTC
cdr3_aa: CASRYSGDLYEQYF

d_call: TRBD1
clone_size: few
v_call: TRBV9
j_call: TRBJ1-5
cdr3_nt: TGTGCCAGCAGCCGGACAGGGGGCAACCAGCCCCAGCATTTT
cdr3_aa: CASSRTGGNQPQHF

d_call: TRBD1
clone_size: NA
v_call: TRBV19
j_call: TRBJ1-4
cdr3_nt: TGTGCCAGTAGAACCAATCCGGGACAGGGAACAGAAAAACTGTTTTTT
cdr3_aa: CASRTNPGQGTEKLFF

d_call: TRBD2
clone_size: NA
v_call: TRBV7-8
j_call: TRBJ2-7
cdr3_nt: TGTGCCAGCAGCCTCGCACTAGCGGGATCCATCGAGCAGTACTTC
cdr3_aa: CASSLALAGSIEQYF

d_call: TRBD2
clone_size: NA
v_call: TRBV29-1
j_call: TRBJ2-2
cdr3_nt: TGCAGCGGCCGCGTTAGCGGGAGCGGTACCGGGGAGCTGTTTTTT
cdr3_aa: CSGRVSGSGTGELFF

d_call: TRBD2
clone_size: few
v_call: TRBV7-8
j_call: TRBJ2-5
cdr3_nt: TGTGCCAGCAGCTTAGCGGCCGGGACTAGCGGGAGAGGGGTTGAGCAGTACTTC
cdr3_aa: CASSLAAGTSGRGVEQYF

d_call: NA
clone_size: once
v_call: TRBV5-6
j_call: TRBJ1-5
cdr3_nt: TGTGCCAGCAGCTTGACAGCAAATAGCAATCAGCCCCAGCATTTT
cdr3_aa: CASSLTANSNQPQHF

d_call: NA
clone_size: once
v_call: TRBV11-3
j_call: TRBJ2-2
cdr3_nt: TGTGCCAGCAGCCGGACGGGGACAACGAACACCGGGGAGCTGTTTTTT
cdr3_aa: CASSRTGTTNTGELFF

d_call: NA
clone_size: NA
v_call: TRBV20-1
j_call: TRBJ2-1
cdr3_nt: TGCAGTGCTAGACTCCCCCCTGAGCAGTTCTTC
cdr3_aa: CSARLPPEQFF

d_call: NA
clone_size: NA
v_call: TRBV29-1
j_call: TRBJ2-2
cdr3_nt: TGCAGCGCGGGACAACGCACCGGGGAGCTGTTTTTT
cdr3_aa: CSAGQRTGELFF

d_call: NA
clone_size: NA
v_call: TRBV27
j_call: TRBJ1-2
cdr3_nt: TGTGCCAGCAGTTTATCCCCCCCGGTCGGGGGGAACTATGGCTACACCTTC
cdr3_aa: CASSLSPPVGGNYGYTF

d_call: NA
clone_size: NA
v_call: TRBV5-1
j_call: TRBJ1-1
cdr3_nt: TGCGCCAGCAGCTTGGGCCAGGGGTTCGACACTGAAGCTTTCTTT
cdr3_aa: CASSLGQGFDTEAFF

d_call: TRBD2
clone_size: NA
v_call: TRBV30
j_call: TRBJ2-5
cdr3_nt: TGTGCCTGGAGACTCCCGGGACTAGGAAAAGAGACCCAGTACTTC
cdr3_aa: CAWRLPGLGKETQYF

d_call: NA
clone_size: NA
v_call: TRBV5-4
j_call: TRBJ2-1
cdr3_nt: TGTGCCAGCAGCTTGGGGATAGCGTGGAATGAGCAGTTCTTC
cdr3_aa: CASSLGIAWNEQFF

d_call: NA
clone_size: NA
v_call: TRBV6-1
j_call: TRBJ2-7
cdr3_nt: TGTGCCAGCAGGCTGGGGAGACAGGCCACCTACGAGCAGTACTTC
cdr3_aa: CASRLGRQATYEQYF

d_call: NA
clone_size: NA
v_call: TRBV10-2
j_call: TRBJ2-3
cdr3_nt: TGCGCCAGCAGCTACTCTGTTAGCGGTGTGAGCACAGATACGCAGTATTTT
cdr3_aa: CASSYSVSGVSTDTQYF

d_call: TRBD1
clone_size: many
v_call: TRBV2
j_call: TRBJ1-2
cdr3_nt: TGTGCCAGCAAAATGAACGGACAGGGCTATGGCTACACCTTC
cdr3_aa: CASKMNGQGYGYTF

d_call: NA
clone_size: few
v_call: TRBV2
j_call: TRBJ1-1
cdr3_nt: TGTGCCAGCGCTATGAAAAATGAAGCTTTCTTT
cdr3_aa: CASAMKNEAFF

d_call: NA
clone_size: once
v_call: TRBV18
j_call: TRBJ1-6
cdr3_nt: TGTGCCAGCTCACCCACGAACGAGAGGGCCAGTTCACCCCTCCACTTT
cdr3_aa: CASSPTNERASSPLHF

d_call: TRBD1
clone_size: NA
v_call: TRBV27
j_call: TRBJ2-7
cdr3_nt: TGTGCCAGCATCGACCACAGGGGCGAGCAGTACTTC
cdr3_aa: CASIDHRGEQYF

d_call: NA
clone_size: NA
v_call: TRBV21-1
j_call: TRBJ2-1
cdr3_nt: TGTGCCAGCAGCCCAACCCTCCGGGGGCATGAGCAGTTCTTC
cdr3_aa: CASSPTLRGHEQFF

d_call: NA
clone_size: NA
v_call: TRBV4-3
j_call: TRBJ2-3
cdr3_nt: TGCGCCAGCAGCCACGGCCTAACAGATACGCAGTATTTT
cdr3_aa: CASSHGLTDTQYF

d_call: NA
clone_size: NA
v_call: TRBV7-9
j_call: TRBJ1-4
cdr3_nt: TGTGCCAGCAGCTTGACAGAAAAACTGTTTTTT
cdr3_aa: CASSLTEKLFF

d_call: NA
clone_size: once
v_call: TRBV5-1
j_call: TRBJ2-5
cdr3_nt: TGCGCCAGCAGCTTGGGGGGTCGGGATTGGGAGACCCAGTACTTC
cdr3_aa: CASSLGGRDWETQYF

d_call: TRBD2
clone_size: few
v_call: TRBV19
j_call: TRBJ2-1
cdr3_nt: TGTGCCAGTAGGCTTAGCGGGGCAGTTGAGCAGTTCTTC
cdr3_aa: CASRLSGAVEQFF

d_call: NA
clone_size: NA
v_call: TRBV11-2
j_call: TRBJ1-5
cdr3_nt: TGTGCCAGCAGCTTAGGAGACAAGGGGTATCAGCCCCAGCATTTT
cdr3_aa: CASSLGDKGYQPQHF

d_call: NA
clone_size: NA
v_call: TRBV2
j_call: TRBJ1-2
cdr3_nt: TGTGCCAGCACTCGGACGGAGAAAAACTATGGCTACACCTTC
cdr3_aa: CASTRTEKNYGYTF

d_call: NA
clone_size: once
v_call: TRBV21-1
j_call: TRBJ2-1
cdr3_nt: TGTGCCAGCAGCAAAACCCTGGAGTCGGGGGGTTCTCGTGAGCAGTTCTTC
cdr3_aa: CASSKTLESGGSREQFF

d_call: NA
clone_size: NA
v_call: TRBV30
j_call: TRBJ1-1
cdr3_nt: TGTGCCTGGAGCCACAGCAAGACTGAAGCTTTCTTT
cdr3_aa: CAWSHSKTEAFF

d_call: TRBD1
clone_size: NA
v_call: TRBV19
j_call: TRBJ1-2
cdr3_nt: TGTGCCAGTAGTAGTAGGGTTTTCTTCCGGGACAGGGCTAACTATGGCTACACCTTC
cdr3_aa: CASSSRVFFRDRANYGYTF

d_call: TRBD2
clone_size: NA
v_call: TRBV29-1
j_call: TRBJ2-2
cdr3_nt: TGCAGCGTTGCTAGCGGGGCCACCGGGGAGCTGTTTTTT
cdr3_aa: CSVASGATGELFF

d_call: NA
clone_size: NA
v_call: TRBV7-8
j_call: TRBJ1-3
cdr3_nt: TGTGCCAGCAGCTTATTGGTTGCGAGCTCCTCTGGAAACACCATATATTTT
cdr3_aa: CASSLLVASSSGNTIYF